This TCR beta chain originates from a study of blood T cells in healthy people across ages. Study-level points and caveats: Not knowing donor CMV status may have confounded expanded clonotype changes. Among T cells, TCR beta diversity per million cells dropped roughly linearly as age rose.

As to this clonotype: Its antigen is currently unknown.

For the second PCR, which ran for roughly 6 to 12 cycles, a sample-barcoded 5' primer and a J-beta primer mix were used. A minimum of 2.5 million CDR3-containing paired-end reads was obtained for each sample. From the 5' RACE reads, TCRdb called clonotypes with MiXCR, one entry per CDR3 protein. This sample has 1.5 million to 2 million distinct CDR3 sequences; approximately 50% occur once, and the top ten carry 2.1%. With each sample, at least 6 micrograms of total RNA were extracted. The germline V gene encodes CDR1 MNHEY and CDR2 SMNVEV (reference sequence). There are 16 residues in the CDR3. Trimming cost V 7 bases and J 8 bases, with 24 bases left between them.

The genes are TRBV27 and TRBJ2-1, with D perhaps being TRBD1 or TRBD2 (5 bases each). Material for sequencing was blood. This TCR came from a woman aged 40 to 50 in good health. The CDR3 reads CASIGPGASRWDEQFF. The CDR3 region has the DNA TGTGCCAGCATTGGACCCGGGGCTAGCCGATGGGATGAGCAGTTCTTC.